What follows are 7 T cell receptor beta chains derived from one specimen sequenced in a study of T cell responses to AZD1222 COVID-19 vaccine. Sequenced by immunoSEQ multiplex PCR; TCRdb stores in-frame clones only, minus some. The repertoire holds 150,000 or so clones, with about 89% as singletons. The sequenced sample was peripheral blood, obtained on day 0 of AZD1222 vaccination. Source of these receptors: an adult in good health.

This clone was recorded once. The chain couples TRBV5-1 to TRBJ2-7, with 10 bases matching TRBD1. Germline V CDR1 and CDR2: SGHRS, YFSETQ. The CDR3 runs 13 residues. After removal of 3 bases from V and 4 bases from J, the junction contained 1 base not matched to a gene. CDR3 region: CASSWDRGYEQYF. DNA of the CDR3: TGCGCCAGCAGCTGGGACAGGGGTTACGAGCAGTACTTC.

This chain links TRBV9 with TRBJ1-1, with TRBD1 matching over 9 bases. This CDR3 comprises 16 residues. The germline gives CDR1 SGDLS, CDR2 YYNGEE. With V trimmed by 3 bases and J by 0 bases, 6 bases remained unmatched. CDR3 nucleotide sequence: TGTGCCAGCAGCGAGGAGGGGACAGGGTTGAACACTGAAGCTTTCTTT. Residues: CASSEEGTGLNTEAFF.

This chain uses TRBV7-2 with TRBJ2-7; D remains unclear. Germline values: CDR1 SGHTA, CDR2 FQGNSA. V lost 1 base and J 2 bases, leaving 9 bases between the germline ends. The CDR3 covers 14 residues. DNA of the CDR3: TGTGCCAGCAGCTTAGGGACGGGTACCTACGAGCAGTACTTC. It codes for CASSLGTGTYEQYF.

CDR3 in amino acids: CAISEGGNTIYF. The CDR3, as DNA: TGTGCCATCAGTGAGGGGGGGAACACCATATATTTT. This sequence joins TRBV10-3 and TRBJ1-3, with a possible D match to TRBD1 (5 bases). Germline CDR1 is ENHRY and CDR2 is SYGVKD. Deletions cut 2 bases from V and 7 bases from J, with 6 bases between. This CDR3 has 12 residues.

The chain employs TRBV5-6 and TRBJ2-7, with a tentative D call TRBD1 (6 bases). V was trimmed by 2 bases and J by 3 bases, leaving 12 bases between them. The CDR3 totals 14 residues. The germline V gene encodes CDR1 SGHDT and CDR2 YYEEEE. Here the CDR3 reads CASSLEGGVYEQYF. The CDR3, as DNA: TGTGCCAGCAGCTTAGAAGGGGGAGTCTACGAGCAGTACTTC.

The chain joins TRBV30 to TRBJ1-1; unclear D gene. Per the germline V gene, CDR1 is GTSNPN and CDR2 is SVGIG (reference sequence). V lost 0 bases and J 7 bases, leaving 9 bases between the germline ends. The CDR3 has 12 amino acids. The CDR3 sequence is CAWSVPGLEAFF. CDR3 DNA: TGTGCCTGGAGTGTACCTGGCCTTGAAGCTTTCTTT.

The CDR3 nucleotides read TGCAGTGCTAGTACAGGGGGGTACGGCTACACCTTC. Translation gives CSASTGGYGYTF. This chain joins TRBV20-1 and TRBJ1-2; 8 bases fit TRBD1. Trimming removed 3 bases from V and 8 bases from J; junction bases left unmatched: 5. Germline values: CDR1 DFQATT, CDR2 SNEGSKA (reference sequence). This CDR3 spans 12 amino acids.